This T cell receptor (beta chain) is from a study of cytomegalovirus exposure and HLA in healthy donors. 60 Vbeta and 13 Jbeta primers were used in PCR. Libraries were prepared by immunoSEQ multiplex PCR; TCRdb keeps only in-frame clonotypes and omits some of them. The sample has roughly 130,000 clones, 65% to 75% seen once. Study-wide points: Near-uniform donor sequencing depth was presumed by presence/absence analyses. CMV serostatus alone was available as immune exposure information. Versus the approximately 700-donor mean, an Asian-associated ancestry cluster reportedly showed fewer N-insertions in a later analysis.

As concerns this clone: The antigen remains unidentified.

Each donor was nominally healthy when sampled (though unrecorded immune exposures were likely). The V and J ends lost 0 bases and 4 bases, in that order; junction bases with no gene match: 9. CDR1 is SGDLS, CDR2 YYNGEE, per germline. The CDR3 covers 19 residues. The source material was PBMCs. V usage is TRBV9 and J usage is TRBJ2-6; TRBD1 agrees at 11 bases. This sequence originates from a man aged 35-49 years in good health and CMV-seropositive. The CDR3 protein is CASSVAQGQGALGANVLTF. The CDR3 DNA reads TGTGCCAGCAGCGTAGCTCAAGGACAGGGGGCGTTAGGGGCCAACGTCCTGACTTTC. The full variable domain, completed using reference TRBV9 and TRBJ2-6, is DSGVTQTPKHLITATGQRVTLRCSPRSGDLSVYWYQQSLDQGLQFLIQYYNGEERAKGNILERFSAQQFPDLHSELNLSSLELGDSALYFCASSVAQGQGALGANVLTFGAGSRLTVL.